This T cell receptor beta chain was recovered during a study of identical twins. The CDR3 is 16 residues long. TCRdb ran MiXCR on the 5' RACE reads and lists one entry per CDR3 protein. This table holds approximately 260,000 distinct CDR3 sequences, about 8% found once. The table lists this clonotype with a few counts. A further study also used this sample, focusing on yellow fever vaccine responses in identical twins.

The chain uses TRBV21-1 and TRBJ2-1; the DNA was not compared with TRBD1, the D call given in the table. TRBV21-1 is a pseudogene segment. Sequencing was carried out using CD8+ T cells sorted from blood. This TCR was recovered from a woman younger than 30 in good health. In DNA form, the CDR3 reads TGTGCCAGCAGCAAACCCCTTGGGGGCATCTACAATGAGCAGTTCTTC. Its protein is CASSKPLGGIYNEQFF.